Listed here is a single TCR beta chain. The sample belongs to a study of control samples from healthy donors and cancer patients. This table comes from immunoSEQ multiplex PCR, and its TCRdb copy is limited to in-frame clones, with some not included. Of 90,000 to 100,000 clones in the sample, roughly three quarters are singletons; the top ten hold over 9.5%. Source material: blood. This clonotype was obtained from a woman aged 25-40 years in good health.

CDR3 coding DNA: TGTGCCAGTAGTATAGATCTATCATACGAGCAGTACTTC. It translates to CASSIDLSYEQYF. The chain joins TRBV19 to TRBJ2-7, with D unclear. The V end was cut by 0 bases, the J end by 4 bases, with 7 bases between. Germline V gene data show CDR1 as LNHDA and CDR2 as SQIVND (reference sequence). The CDR3 spans 13 residues.